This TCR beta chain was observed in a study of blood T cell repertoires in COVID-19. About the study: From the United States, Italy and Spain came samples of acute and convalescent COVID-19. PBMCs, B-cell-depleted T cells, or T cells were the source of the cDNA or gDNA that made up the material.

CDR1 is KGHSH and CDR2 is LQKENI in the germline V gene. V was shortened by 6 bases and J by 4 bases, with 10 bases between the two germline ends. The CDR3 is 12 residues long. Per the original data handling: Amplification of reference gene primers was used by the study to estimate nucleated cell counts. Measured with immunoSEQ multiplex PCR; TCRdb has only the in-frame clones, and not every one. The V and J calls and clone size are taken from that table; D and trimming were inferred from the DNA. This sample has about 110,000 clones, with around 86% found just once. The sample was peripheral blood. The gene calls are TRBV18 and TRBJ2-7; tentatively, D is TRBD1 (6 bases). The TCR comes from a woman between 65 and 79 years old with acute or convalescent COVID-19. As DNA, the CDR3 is TGTGCCAGCTCCCCCACAGGGTACGAGCAGTACGTC. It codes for CASSPTGYEQYV.